This TCR beta chain was profiled in a study of cytomegalovirus exposure and HLA in healthy donors. General study findings and limits: Productive status was seen about 90% or about 30% of the time for most TCR beta V segments in an earlier analysis. Three chains tied to CMV proved CMV antigen-specific in vitro. Reported results showed that the classifier diagnosed cytomegalovirus status with high specificity and sensitivity. V- and J-gene trimming of TCR beta was linked (in a later analysis) to a missense DCLRE1C variant.

The germline V gene encodes CDR1 SNHLY and CDR2 FYNNEI. V lost 8 bases to trimming and J lost 4 bases, with 11 bases between them. The CDR3 contains 13 residues. In the PCR, 60 Vbeta and 13 Jbeta primers were used. Here immunoSEQ multiplex PCR was the method, and the copy in TCRdb shows in-frame clones only, minus some. The table shows 150,000 or so clones, with around 76% occurring only once. Points on this clone: Its target is not known.

The receptor was isolated from a man in his forties in good health and CMV-seropositive. This chain joins TRBV2 and TRBJ2-2; D uncertain. The sample taken for sequencing was PBMCs. This CDR3 reads CASRVHPTGELFF. The CDR3 nucleotides read TGTGCCAGCCGGGTTCACCCCACCGGGGAGCTGTTTTTT.